A single sample is the source of the 18 T cell receptor beta chains below, sequenced in a study of identifying expanded T cells in peripheral blood. Assay used: immunoSEQ multiplex PCR; TCRdb lists only in-frame clones, some missing. The sample has tens of thousands of clones, 84% seen once. Sequencing was performed on blood. All receptors derive from a person aged 18 to 75 in good health.

The chain combines TRBV7-2 with TRBJ1-4; the match to TRBD1 covers 7 bases. The V and J ends lost 4 bases and 4 bases, in that order; junction bases with no gene match: 6. CDR1 and CDR2 (germline): SGHTA, FQGNSA. This CDR3 comprises 15 residues. CDR3 DNA sequence: TGTGCCAGCAGCTCCCCAGGGGGTCTTAATGAAAAACTGTTTTTT. It is translated as CASSSPGGLNEKLFF.

V and J are TRBV2 and TRBJ2-1; D may be TRBD1 or TRBD2 (5 bases each). CDR1 is SNHLY, CDR2 FYNNEI, per germline. Trimming shortened V by 8 bases and J by 4 bases, and 9 bases separated the two germline ends. The CDR3 runs to 12 residues. The CDR3 DNA reads TGTGCCAGCGGGGACCGTTACAATGAGCAGTTCTTC. Encoded protein: CASGDRYNEQFF.

This clone appeared once. This chain joins TRBV18 and TRBJ2-2, with 8 bases matching TRBD2. Germline V gives CDR1 KGHSH, CDR2 LQKENI. After removal of 0 bases from V and 4 bases from J, the junction contained 1 base not matched to a gene. This CDR3 has 15 residues. This CDR3 is CASSPPTSATGELFF. The CDR3 region has the DNA TGTGCCAGCTCACCACCGACTAGCGCCACCGGGGAGCTGTTTTTT.

This clone was observed a single time. This chain uses TRBV5-4 with TRBJ2-2, with 7 bases that match TRBD2. CDR1 SGHNT and CDR2 YYREEE come from the germline V gene (reference sequence). The J segment lost 2 bases and the V segment lost 3 bases, leaving 4 bases of the junction unmatched. This CDR3 contains 15 residues. The CDR3 protein is CASSSGTINTGELFF. In nucleotides, the CDR3 is TGTGCCAGCAGCTCCGGGACTATCAACACCGGGGAGCTGTTTTTT.

J is TRBJ2-7 and V is TRBV28; D remains unclear. In germline, CDR1 is MDHEN, CDR2 SYDVKM. Trimming cost V 2 bases and J 1 base, with 6 bases left between them. CDR3 length: 13 amino acids. CDR3 coding DNA: TGTGCCAGCAGTTTAGCGCAGTCCTACGAGCAGTACTTC. Translation gives CASSLAQSYEQYF.

The gene calls are TRBV28 and TRBJ2-2, with 15 bases fitting TRBD2. The V gene's germline CDR1 is MDHEN and CDR2 SYDVKM. The CDR3 contains 19 residues. Trimming cost V 4 bases and J 5 bases; bases outside gene matches: 11. CDR3 DNA: TGTGCCAGCAGTTCCCCCCGGACTAGCGGGAGGGCAGGAACCGGGGAGCTGTTTTTT. As protein: CASSSPRTSGRAGTGELFF.

The chain combines TRBV18 with TRBJ1-5; D remains ambiguous. This CDR3 has 12 residues. Germline CDR1 KGHSH, CDR2 LQKENI. Trimming pared 5 bases from V and 9 bases from J, leaving 11 bases between. The CDR3 reads CASSTEELPQHF. As DNA, the CDR3 is TGTGCCAGCTCAACCGAGGAGTTGCCCCAGCATTTT. The whole variable domain, remainder taken from reference TRBV18 and TRBJ1-5, is NAGVMQNPRHLVRRRGQEARLRCSPMKGHSHVYWYRQLPEEGLKFMVYLQKENIIDESGMPKERFSAEFPKEGPSILRIQQVVRGDSAAYFCASSTEELPQHFGDGTRLSIL.

V and J are TRBV7-2 and TRBJ1-2; 7 bases agree with TRBD1. This CDR3 has 15 residues. Germline V gene lookup returns CDR1 SGHTA and CDR2 FQGNSA. V was pared by 4 bases and J by 6 bases, with 11 bases of the junction left unmatched. CDR3 loop: CASSSPTGTINGYTF. Here the CDR3 DNA reads TGTGCCAGCAGCTCGCCGACAGGGACTATCAATGGCTACACCTTC.

The chain is built from TRBV4-3 and TRBJ2-2; TRBD1 matches 9 bases. The germline V gene has CDR1 LGHNA and CDR2 YSLEER. The V and J ends lost 4 bases and 0 bases, in that order; junction bases with no gene match: 15. The CDR3 extends over 20 amino acids. The CDR3 nucleotides are TGCGCCAGCAGCCGGAACCTTGGGGGACAGGGTACCGCGAACACCGGGGAGCTGTTTTTT. It translates to CASSRNLGGQGTANTGELFF.

This chain connects TRBV7-2 to TRBJ2-1; D not certain. The germline V gene encodes CDR1 SGHTA and CDR2 FQGNSA. The CDR3 runs 14 residues. V lost 0 bases and J lost 7, with 10 bases in between. The CDR3 coding sequence is TGTGCCAGCAGCTTAGCGTCCTTAGGGAATGAGCAGTTCTTC. It is translated as CASSLASLGNEQFF.

The gene calls are TRBV7-9 and TRBJ2-3, with TRBD1 identical over 10 bases. Trimming at V came to 8 bases and at J to 3 bases, leaving 8 bases not matched to a gene. Germline V CDR1 and CDR2: SEHNR, FQNEAQ (reference sequence). This CDR3 has 15 residues. CDR3 sequence (DNA): TGTGCCAGCGCGTATAGGACAGGGGGGACAGATACGCAGTATTTT. This encodes CASAYRTGGTDTQYF.

This sequence joins TRBV5-6 and TRBJ2-3; TRBD2 aligns across 16 bases. CDR3 length equals 18 residues. Germline trimming cut 2 bases from V and 6 bases from J; bases unmatched to any gene: 9. The germline V gene has CDR1 SGHDT and CDR2 YYEEEE. CDR3 in amino acids: CASSLGMGLAGGPDTQYF. DNA for the CDR3: TGTGCCAGCAGCTTAGGTATGGGACTAGCGGGAGGGCCTGATACGCAGTATTTT.

This clone was observed once. The rearrangement uses TRBV9 and TRBJ2-1, with TRBD1 identical over 10 bases. CDR1 SGDLS and CDR2 YYNGEE come from the germline V gene. CDR3 length: 14 amino acids. The V gene end was trimmed by 3 bases and the J gene end by 8 bases; junction bases not matched to a gene: 5. The CDR3 loop reads CASSEGQGIYEQFF. In DNA form, the CDR3 reads TGTGCCAGCAGCGAGGGACAGGGGATCTATGAGCAGTTCTTC.

The chain has TRBV29-1 and TRBJ2-3; TRBD2 agrees at 10 bases. Germline CDR1 reads SQVTM; CDR2 reads ANQGSEA. The CDR3 extends over 14 amino acids. J gave up 2 bases and V 4 bases, and 3 bases lay outside the gene matches. This chain's CDR3 is CSVGGTSDTDTQYF. The DNA for the CDR3 is TGCAGCGTTGGAGGGACTAGCGACACAGATACGCAGTATTTT.

The chain combines TRBV10-3 with TRBJ2-7; 7 nucleotides agree with TRBD1. The junction had 12 bases not matched to a gene; V was cut back by 7 bases and J by 0 bases. Germline-derived CDR1 and CDR2 are ENHRY and SYGVKD. The CDR3 is 16 amino acids. The CDR3 protein is CAITGQAEGTSYEQYF. For the CDR3, the DNA is TGTGCCATCACCGGACAGGCAGAGGGAACCTCCTACGAGCAGTACTTC.

V and J are TRBV27 and TRBJ1-2, with TRBD1 matching 7 bases. The germline gives CDR1 MNHEY, CDR2 SMNVEV (reference sequence). V dropped 5 bases and J dropped 3; count of bases not matched to a gene: 9. This CDR3 contains 15 residues. The CDR3, as DNA: TGTGCCAGCAGTACAGTAGGACAGGTTCACTATGGCTACACCTTC. Translation: CASSTVGQVHYGYTF.

The V and J genes are TRBV7-8 and TRBJ2-7, with D unclear. CDR1 and CDR2 (germline): SGHVS, FQNEAQ. The CDR3 is 18 amino acids. Trimming removed 5 bases at V and 3 bases at J, with 26 bases between. The CDR3 here is CASSLTSVSGISLYEQYF. The CDR3 DNA follows: TGTGCCAGCAGCCTTACGTCCGTATCCGGCATTTCTCTCTACGAGCAGTACTTC.

The chain joins TRBV29-1 to TRBJ2-2; D perhaps matches TRBD2 (5 bases). The V gene lost 4 bases and the J gene lost 3 bases, with 9 bases spanning the gap. Germline assignment: CDR1 SQVTM and CDR2 ANQGSEA. CDR3 size: 13 residues. CDR3 nucleotide sequence: TGCAGCGTTGCCGGAGGACACACCGGGGAGCTGTTTTTT. Translation: CSVAGGHTGELFF.